These 32 T cell receptor beta chains were sequenced from one sample in a study of blood T cell repertoires in COVID-19. Measured with immunoSEQ multiplex PCR; TCRdb has only the in-frame clones, and not every one. The data contain about 280,000 clones, 85% of them singletons. The sequenced sample was PBMCs or T cells enriched from blood (not recorded which). The receptors derive from a woman between 45 and 65 years old who had recovered from COVID-19.

This clone was counted a few times. The chain links TRBV5-4 to TRBJ1-2, with D possibly being TRBD1 (5 bases). Trimming shortened V by 3 bases and J by 2 bases, and 14 bases separated the two germline ends. Per germline, CDR1 SGHNT and CDR2 YYREEE (reference sequence). This CDR3 spans 15 amino acids. The CDR3 region is CASSSWTTLNYGYTF. The CDR3 DNA follows: TGTGCCAGCAGCTCTTGGACAACTCTCAACTATGGCTACACCTTC.

The chain is built from TRBV5-8 and TRBJ2-1; no clear D gene. The CDR3 runs to 12 residues. Germline assignment: CDR1 SGHTS and CDR2 YDEGEE. Trimming cost V 2 bases and J 7 bases, with 7 bases left between them. The chain's CDR3 is CASSLLVNEQFF. The CDR3 DNA follows: TGTGCCAGCAGCTTATTAGTGAATGAGCAGTTCTTC.

The chain combines TRBV30 with TRBJ2-2; D may be TRBD1 or TRBD2 (5 bases each). This CDR3 spans 14 amino acids. The germline V gene has CDR1 GTSNPN and CDR2 SVGIG (reference sequence). The ends were cut back, 5 bases at V and 6 bases at J, with 16 bases in the middle. This chain's CDR3 is CAWGAGPRAGELFF. CDR3 nucleotide sequence: TGTGCCTGGGGGGCGGGCCCCCGGGCCGGGGAGCTGTTTTTT.

This clone was observed a single time. This rearrangement joins TRBV27 to TRBJ1-2, with TRBD1 matching over 7 bases. V trimming: 3 bases; J trimming: 6 bases; junction bases outside the gene matches: 7. The CDR3 extends over 14 amino acids. Looked up from germline, CDR1 is MNHEY and CDR2 is SMNVEV (reference sequence). The CDR3 here is CASSLGQGVNGYTF. CDR3 in DNA: TGTGCCAGCAGTTTGGGCCAGGGGGTAAATGGCTACACCTTC.

The chain employs TRBV10-2 and TRBJ2-5; 9 bases are a match to TRBD2. Germline CDR1 WSHSY, CDR2 SAAADI. The CDR3 consists of 14 residues. The V and J ends lost 3 bases and 2 bases, in that order; junction bases with no gene match: 1. CDR3: CASSDTSGQETQYF. CDR3 bases: TGCGCCAGCAGTGACACTAGCGGGCAAGAGACCCAGTACTTC.

This clone was observed a single time. The V call is TRBV7-9, the J call TRBJ1-2; 7 nucleotides line up with TRBD1. Germline V CDR1 and CDR2: SEHNR, FQNEAQ (reference sequence). This CDR3 is 13 amino acids long. V lost 5 bases to trimming and J lost 4 bases; unmatched junction nucleotides: 4. CDR3 DNA: TGTGCCAGCAGCCCGGCAGGGGGCTATGGCTACACCTTC. As protein: CASSPAGGYGYTF.

CDR3 in DNA: TGTGCCTGGAGTAATATACGTCGGACAAAGACCCATGGCTACACCTTC. Amino acid sequence: CAWSNIRRTKTHGYTF. The chain employs TRBV30 and TRBJ1-2; weak D call: TRBD1 (5 bases). CDR1 and CDR2 from the germline V gene are GTSNPN and SVGIG (reference sequence). Trimming took 2 bases from V and 6 from J, leaving 22 bases between them. The CDR3 covers 16 residues.

The chain has TRBV5-6 and TRBJ1-1; D possibly corresponds to TRBD1 (5 bases). The CDR3 sequence is 14 residues long. Per germline, CDR1 SGHDT and CDR2 YYEEEE. V shed 2 bases and J shed 1 base, with 9 bases lying between them. The CDR3 loop is CASSFDRGNTEAFF. In DNA form, the CDR3 reads TGTGCCAGCAGCTTTGATAGGGGGAACACTGAAGCTTTCTTT. The full variable domain, completed using reference TRBV5-6 and TRBJ1-1, is DAGVTQSPTHLIKTRGQQVTLRCSPKSGHDTVSWYQQALGQGPQFIFQYYEEEERQRGNFPDRFSGHQFPNYSSELNVNALLLGDSALYLCASSFDRGNTEAFFGQGTRLTVV.

The genes are TRBV6-5 and TRBJ1-5; 8 positions agree with TRBD1. J was trimmed by 5 bases and V by 3 bases; bases with no gene match: 6. CDR1 and CDR2 from the germline V gene are MNHEY and SVGAGI. This CDR3 has 15 amino acids. DNA of the CDR3: TGTGCCAGCAGTTATACGACAGGGGATGATCAGCCCCAGCATTTT. Translating gives CASSYTTGDDQPQHF.

V is TRBV4-1 and J is TRBJ1-4; no clear D. This CDR3 is 13 amino acids long. Looked up from germline, CDR1 is MGHRA and CDR2 is YSYEKL. V lost 1 base to trimming and J lost 8 bases, with 8 bases between them. The CDR3 region is CASSQVPGEKLFF. In nucleotides, the CDR3 is TGCGCCAGCAGCCAAGTTCCAGGCGAAAAACTGTTTTTT.

The chain links TRBV28 to TRBJ2-2; unclear D gene. The V end lost 6 bases, the J end lost 5 bases, and 7 bases lay between the germline ends. This CDR3 comprises 12 residues. Germline V lookup: CDR1 MDHEN, CDR2 SYDVKM. CDR3 coding DNA: TGTGCCAGCAGCCCCCCTACCGGGGAGCTGTTTTTT. Protein product: CASSPPTGELFF. The full variable domain, completed using reference TRBV28 and TRBJ2-2, is DVKVTQSSRYLVKRTGEKVFLECVQDMDHENMFWYRQDPGLGLRLIYFSYDVKMKEKGDIPEGYSVSREKKERFSLILESASTNQTSMYLCASSPPTGELFFGEGSRLTVL.

This chain connects TRBV28 to TRBJ1-2, with 9 positions matching TRBD1. CDR1 is MDHEN and CDR2 is SYDVKM in the germline V gene. The CDR3 is 14 amino acids. Germline trimming cut 2 bases from V and 8 bases from J; bases unmatched to any gene: 6. The CDR3 loop is CASSLVWTGVGYTF. DNA for the CDR3: TGTGCCAGCAGTTTAGTTTGGACAGGGGTCGGCTACACCTTC.

This clone was detected once. The J gene is TRBJ1-4, the V gene TRBV5-5; TRBD1 might be the D (6 bases). Trimming removed 5 bases from V and 3 bases from J, with 11 bases in between. The germline V gene encodes CDR1 SGHKS and CDR2 YYEKEE (reference sequence). The CDR3 runs 14 residues. The CDR3 sequence is CASSQGWANEKLFF. The CDR3 nucleotides are TGTGCCAGCAGTCAGGGGTGGGCTAATGAAAAACTGTTTTTT. Filled out from reference TRBV5-5 and TRBJ1-4, the complete variable domain reads DAGVTQSPTHLIKTRGQQVTLRCSPISGHKSVSWYQQVLGQGPQFIFQYYEKEERGRGNFPDRFSARQFPNYSSELNVNALLLGDSALYLCASSQGWANEKLFFGSGTQLSVL.

The CDR3 nucleotides are TGCAGCGTTGCTACAGGGGGCCAAAACATTCAGTACTTC. The encoded protein is CSVATGGQNIQYF. This chain links TRBV29-1 with TRBJ2-4; TRBD1 matches 9 bases. The CDR3 consists of 13 residues. J gave up 5 bases and V 4 bases, and 3 bases lay outside the gene matches. Germline V gene sequence: CDR1 SQVTM, CDR2 ANQGSEA.

The J gene is TRBJ1-1, the V gene TRBV2; D unresolved. The V gene's germline CDR1 is SNHLY and CDR2 FYNNEI. V was trimmed by 8 bases and J by 0 bases, leaving 10 bases between them. The CDR3 runs 13 residues. CDR3 coding DNA: TGTGCCAGCGTAGCCTTTGTGAACACTGAAGCTTTCTTT. Amino acid sequence: CASVAFVNTEAFF.

V gene TRBV7-2 combines with J gene TRBJ2-1; 9 bases map to TRBD2. The CDR3 runs 18 residues. Germline assignment: CDR1 SGHTA and CDR2 FQGNSA. V was clipped by 0 bases and J by 0 bases; unmatched bases: 6. The CDR3 DNA sequence: TGTGCCAGCAGCTTAGCAGGCGGGAGGGCCCTCTCCTACAATGAGCAGTTCTTC. Translation: CASSLAGGRALSYNEQFF. Using reference TRBV7-2 and TRBJ2-1 for the parts outside the CDR3, the full variable domain is GAGVSQSPSNKVTEKGKDVELRCDPISGHTALYWYRQSLGQGLEFLIYFQGNSAPDKSGLPSDRFSAERTGGSVSTLTIQRTQQEDSAVYLCASSLAGGRALSYNEQFFGPGTRLTVL.

V is TRBV7-8 and J is TRBJ2-3; D unclear. This CDR3 contains 14 residues. The V gene's germline CDR1 is SGHVS and CDR2 FQNEAQ. The V and J ends lost 5 bases and 3 bases respectively, with 12 bases between them. The DNA for the CDR3 is TGTGCCAGCAGCCCTGTTAGTCGGACAGATACGCAGTATTTT. Its translation: CASSPVSRTDTQYF.

The genes are TRBV4-1 and TRBJ1-1, with 8 bases aligning to TRBD1. After removal of 4 bases from V and 1 base from J, the junction contained 8 bases not matched to a gene. The germline gives CDR1 MGHRA, CDR2 YSYEKL. The CDR3 consists of 16 residues. CDR3 coding DNA: TGCGCCAGCAGCCCAGTCGGAGGACAGGGGAACACTGAAGCTTTCTTT. The encoded protein is CASSPVGGQGNTEAFF.

V usage is TRBV5-6 and J usage is TRBJ1-3; D may be TRBD1 (5 bases). With 4 bases removed from V and 0 bases from J, the gap between germline ends came to 23 bases. Germline V lookup: CDR1 SGHDT, CDR2 YYEEEE. The CDR3 is made up of 19 amino acids. Here the CDR3 reads CASSRGMGITPGSGNTIYF. The CDR3 DNA follows: TGTGCCAGCAGCCGGGGGATGGGAATAACCCCCGGCTCTGGAAACACCATATATTTT. Looking up the rest from reference TRBV5-6 and TRBJ1-3 gives the full variable domain: DAGVTQSPTHLIKTRGQQVTLRCSPKSGHDTVSWYQQALGQGPQFIFQYYEEEERQRGNFPDRFSGHQFPNYSSELNVNALLLGDSALYLCASSRGMGITPGSGNTIYFGEGSWLTVV.

As DNA, the CDR3 is TGTGCCAGCAGCTTAGGGGTCAGGGGTGGACGGCGCACAGATACGCAGTATTTT. It translates to CASSLGVRGGRRTDTQYF. This chain connects TRBV7-6 to TRBJ2-3; D is perhaps TRBD1 (6 bases). This CDR3 has 18 amino acids. V gave up 1 base and J gave up 1 base, with 18 bases separating them. Germline lookup yields CDR1 SGHVS and CDR2 FNYEAQ.

The chain joins TRBV6-5 to TRBJ2-5, with 7 bases lining up with TRBD1. CDR3 length: 13 amino acids. CDR1 and CDR2 (germline): MNHEY, SVGAGI. V lost 6 bases to trimming and J lost 4 bases; unmatched junction nucleotides: 5. The CDR3 region has the DNA TGTGCCAGCAGGAACAGGGGTGGAGAGACCCAGTACTTC. The encoded protein is CASRNRGGETQYF.

This chain links TRBV5-1 with TRBJ1-6; D is uncertain. Germline CDR1 and CDR2: SGHRS and YFSETQ. V lost 1 base and J lost 7, with 9 bases in between. This CDR3 comprises 14 residues. The CDR3 region has the DNA TGCGCCAGCAGCTTGTCGCCGGGGAATTCACCCCTCCACTTT. It is translated as CASSLSPGNSPLHF.

The chain couples TRBV5-6 to TRBJ1-1; TRBD1 agrees at 8 bases. Trimming took 7 bases from V and 7 from J; bases not matched to a gene: 9. The germline CDR1 and CDR2 sequences are SGHDT and YYEEEE. The CDR3 loop spans 13 amino acids. CDR3 in amino acids: CASHRDRQYEAFF. The CDR3 DNA is TGTGCCAGCCACCGGGACAGGCAGTATGAAGCTTTCTTT.

The V gene is TRBV27, the J gene TRBJ2-1; TRBD1 might be the D (6 bases). There are 13 residues in the CDR3. Germline lookup yields CDR1 MNHEY and CDR2 SMNVEV (reference sequence). The germline V and J ends were trimmed by 7 bases and 7 bases, with 14 bases remaining between them. The CDR3 loop is CASTFRRGNEQFF. DNA of the CDR3: TGTGCCAGCACTTTCCGAAGGGGGAATGAGCAGTTCTTC.

This chain links TRBV10-3 with TRBJ2-5, with 15 bases lining up with TRBD2. CDR3 size: 17 residues. The germline V gene encodes CDR1 ENHRY and CDR2 SYGVKD. V was clipped by 2 bases and J by 5 bases; unmatched bases: 6. CDR3 nucleotide sequence: TGTGCCATCAGTGAGCCGGGACTAGCGGGGGGTAGTGAGACCCAGTACTTC. Translated, it gives CAISEPGLAGGSETQYF.

This clone was counted once. CDR3 loop: CASSRGTGVSSYEQYF. CDR3 coding DNA: TGTGCCAGCAGTCGCGGGACGGGTGTAAGCTCCTACGAGCAGTACTTC. The rearrangement uses TRBV27 and TRBJ2-7; TRBD2 is a possible D gene (6 bases). The CDR3 extends over 16 amino acids. Trimming pared 5 bases from V and 0 bases from J, leaving 17 bases between. CDR1 is MNHEY, CDR2 SMNVEV, per germline (reference sequence).

This chain's CDR3 is CASSERQGFNSPLHF. CDR3 DNA sequence: TGTGCCAGCAGCGAACGACAGGGTTTTAATTCACCCCTCCACTTT. The V call is TRBV9, the J call TRBJ1-6; 7 positions match TRBD1. This CDR3 region has 15 residues. Germline loops: CDR1 SGDLS, CDR2 YYNGEE. V gave up 3 bases and J gave up 6 bases; unmatched junction bases: 6.

This clone turned up a few times. V is TRBV9 and J is TRBJ1-4; D might be TRBD1 (5 bases). The CDR3 consists of 16 residues. Germline CDR1 reads SGDLS; CDR2 reads YYNGEE. The ends were cut back, 0 bases at V and 11 bases at J, with 20 bases in the middle. The CDR3 protein is CASSVGNGWQGGKLFF. For the CDR3, the DNA is TGTGCCAGCAGCGTAGGAAATGGGTGGCAGGGAGGGAAACTGTTTTTT.

This clone was detected only once. The gene calls are TRBV12-3 or TRBV12-4 and TRBJ1-2, with 7 bases aligning to TRBD1. V gave up 6 bases and J gave up 3 bases; unmatched junction bases: 4. CDR3 length: 13 amino acids. In nucleotides, the CDR3 is TGTGCCAGCAGGACAGGGTGGGACTATGGCTACACCTTC. Protein: CASRTGWDYGYTF.

This sequence joins TRBV6-5 and TRBJ1-1; the D is unclear. The CDR3 runs to 12 residues. V shed 6 bases and J shed 7 bases, with 12 bases lying between them. Germline assignment: CDR1 MNHEY and CDR2 SVGAGI. The CDR3 nucleotides read TGTGCCAGCAGCCACACGGGTTTTGAAGCTTTCTTT. Protein product: CASSHTGFEAFF.

The CDR3 protein is CASSLAARTGKGTF. CDR3 DNA: TGTGCCAGCAGCTTGGCCGCGAGGACGGGAAAAGGCACCTTC. This sequence joins TRBV11-2 and TRBJ1-2; no reliable D call. Trimming left V 3 bases short and J 13 bases short, with 21 bases between. This CDR3 has 14 residues. Germline assignment: CDR1 SGHAT and CDR2 FQNNGV.

V and J are TRBV5-1 and TRBJ2-5; TRBD2 aligns across 10 bases. The CDR3 has 16 amino acids. CDR1 and CDR2 (germline): SGHRS, YFSETQ. V gave up 4 bases and J gave up 3 bases; unmatched junction bases: 9. CDR3: CASSLGLLAGEETQYF. The CDR3 DNA sequence: TGCGCCAGCAGCCTGGGTCTCCTAGCGGGAGAAGAGACCCAGTACTTC.